This is a list of T cell receptor beta chains from one sample in a study of response to subunit inactivated influenza vaccine. TCRdb processed the RT-PCR reads anew with MiXCR; each CDR3 protein has one entry. The profile shows 530,000 or so distinct CDR3 sequences, 10% to 15% of them singletons. The source was PBMCs from blood, collected on the day of vaccination. These receptors all come from a man in his forties or fifties who received an inactivated influenza vaccine. CDR3s include the opening cysteine and the closing phenylalanine or tryptophan. D genes are given only for firm matches. A clone size is listed for some rows: how often the clone was seen (once, few, many), or a class if it is expanded.

CASRLAGGNTEAFF | TGTGCCAGCAGGCTAGCGGGGGGGAACACTGAAGCTTTCTTT | NA | NA | TRBJ1-1 | TRBV12-3/TRBV12-4
CASSPGLAGGIYEQYF | TGCGCCAGCAGCCCGGGACTAGCGGGAGGGATCTACGAGCAGTACTTC | few | TRBD2 | TRBJ2-7 | TRBV5-1
CSVGGGDLATYEQYF | TGCAGCGTTGGGGGGGGAGATCTAGCGACCTACGAGCAGTACTTC | few | TRBD2 | TRBJ2-7 | TRBV29-1
CSVGGGSGANVLTF | TGCAGCGTGGGAGGGGGCTCTGGGGCCAACGTCCTGACTTTC | many | NA | TRBJ2-6 | TRBV29-1
CATSDGRSNQPQHF | TGTGCCACCAGTGATGGGAGAAGCAATCAGCCCCAGCATTTT | NA | NA | TRBJ1-5 | TRBV24-1
CASSPPHIQETQYF | TGTGCCAGCAGTCCCCCCCATATCCAAGAGACCCAGTACTTC | many | NA | TRBJ2-5 | TRBV12-3/TRBV12-4
CASSLAAGAYYEQYF | TGCGCCAGCAGCTTGGCCGCAGGGGCCTACTACGAGCAGTACTTC | NA | NA | TRBJ2-7 | TRBV5-1
CASSLFGLAGGRGTDTQYF | TGCGCCAGCAGCTTGTTTGGACTAGCGGGGGGAAGAGGCACAGATACGCAGTATTTT | few | TRBD2 | TRBJ2-3 | TRBV5-1
CASSLGRGGVTQYF | TGTGCCAGCAGCTTAGGGAGGGGCGGGGTTACGCAGTATTTT | NA | NA | TRBJ2-3 | TRBV7-2
CASSLGGERAKNIQYF | TGCGCCAGCAGCTTGGGAGGGGAACGAGCCAAAAACATTCAGTACTTC | NA | NA | TRBJ2-4 | TRBV5-1
CASSQALGETQYF | TGTGCCAGCAGCCAAGCTCTTGGCGAGACCCAGTACTTC | few | NA | TRBJ2-5 | TRBV4-2
CAVNRDPGELFF | TGTGCCGTCAACAGGGATCCCGGGGAGCTGTTTTTT | NA | NA | TRBJ2-2 | TRBV10-3
CASSPQGANYGYTF | TGCGCCAGCAGCCCACAGGGGGCCAACTATGGCTACACCTTC | many | TRBD1 | TRBJ1-2 | TRBV27
CASSQDPGRNNEKLFF | TGTGCCAGCAGCCAAGATCCAGGTCGGAATAATGAAAAACTGTTTTTT | many | NA | TRBJ1-4 | TRBV4-2
CAWSVQSNSWTSGRDSPLHF | TGTGCCTGGAGTGTACAATCAAACTCCTGGACATCGGGGAGGGATTCACCCCTCCACTTT | NA | NA | TRBJ1-6 | TRBV30
CASSQVHSGNQPQHF | TGTGCCAGCAGCCAAGTTCACAGCGGCAATCAGCCCCAGCATTTT | NA | NA | TRBJ1-5 | TRBV4-2
CASSVEPAGGQETQYF | TGTGCCAGCAGCGTAGAGCCAGCCGGGGGCCAAGAGACCCAGTACTTC | many | NA | TRBJ2-5 | TRBV9
CASSPTGQVYEQYF | TGTGCCAGCTCACCCACGGGACAGGTCTACGAGCAGTACTTC | NA | TRBD1 | TRBJ2-7 | TRBV18
CASSVLSGLAGSGANVLTF | TGTGCCAGCAGTGTCTTGTCGGGACTAGCGGGCTCTGGGGCCAACGTCCTGACTTTC | NA | TRBD2 | TRBJ2-6 | TRBV2
CASSFVGLARETQYF | TGTGCCAGCAGTTTTGTGGGACTAGCTCGAGAGACCCAGTACTTC | few | TRBD2 | TRBJ2-5 | TRBV28
CASSLALAGTGSYEQYF | TGTGCCAGCAGCTTAGCACTAGCGGGAACAGGCTCCTACGAGCAGTACTTC | NA | TRBD2 | TRBJ2-7 | TRBV7-9
CASSVNSMGYTGELFF | TGTGCCAGCAGCGTAAACAGTATGGGTTACACCGGGGAGCTGTTTTTT | few | NA | TRBJ2-2 | TRBV9
CASSQTGGFEAFF | TGTGCCAGCAGCCAAACAGGGGGCTTCGAAGCTTTCTTT | many | TRBD1 | TRBJ1-1 | TRBV4-2
CATSVSGNIQYF | TGTGCCACCAGTGTCTCCGGGAACATTCAGTACTTC | few | NA | TRBJ2-4 | TRBV24-1
CASSVGTLQETQYF | TGTGCCAGCAGCGTCGGGACTCTACAAGAGACCCAGTACTTC | many | NA | TRBJ2-5 | TRBV9
CASSLSEGSGANVLTF | TGTGCCAGCAGTTTGAGTGAGGGCTCTGGGGCCAACGTCCTGACTTTC | NA | NA | TRBJ2-6 | TRBV12-3/TRBV12-4
CASSQDDKGGSQPQHF | TGCGCCAGCAGCCAGGATGACAAGGGAGGAAGTCAGCCCCAGCATTTT | NA | NA | TRBJ1-5 | TRBV4-3
CSARDPVNYGYTF | TGCAGTGCTAGAGATCCAGTCAACTATGGCTACACCTTC | few | NA | TRBJ1-2 | TRBV20-1
CASSQGLFVSEQFF | TGCGCCAGCAGCCAAGGTTTATTCGTATCTGAGCAGTTCTTC | NA | NA | TRBJ2-1 | TRBV4-1
CASSLQDKEFF | TGTGCCAGCAGTTTACAGGACAAGGAGTTCTTC | few | NA | TRBJ2-1 | TRBV28
CSVDSGGGAGELFF | TGCAGCGTTGATAGCGGGGGGGGCGCCGGGGAGCTGTTTTTT | NA | TRBD2 | TRBJ2-2 | TRBV29-1
CATSDLRGPTGELFF | TGTGCCACCAGTGATTTAAGGGGGCCCACCGGGGAGCTGTTTTTT | few | TRBD1 | TRBJ2-2 | TRBV24-1
CASSLAATAAYEQYF | TGTGCCAGCAGCTTGGCGGCAACAGCCGCTTACGAGCAGTACTTC | few | NA | TRBJ2-7 | TRBV7-8
CASSSDRLYTF | TGCGCCAGCAGCTCCGACCGGCTCTACACCTTC | few | NA | TRBJ1-2 | TRBV5-1
CATSSRVGASEQFF | TGTGCCACCAGCAGCAGGGTTGGAGCGAGTGAGCAGTTCTTC | many | NA | TRBJ2-1 | TRBV15
CASSNRGYFDGYTF | TGTGCCAGCAGCAACAGGGGTTACTTTGATGGCTACACCTTC | few | TRBD1 | TRBJ1-2 | TRBV6-1
CASSGRIKDTGELFF | TGTGCCAGCAGCGGGCGGATCAAGGACACCGGGGAGCTGTTTTTT | many | NA | TRBJ2-2 | TRBV7-9
CSARPWDGTEANYGYTF | TGCAGTGCTAGACCGTGGGACGGGACCGAAGCTAACTATGGCTACACCTTC | NA | NA | TRBJ1-2 | TRBV20-1
CASSPAGQGGNEQFF | TGTGCCAGCTCACCAGCGGGACAGGGTGGCAATGAGCAGTTCTTC | NA | TRBD1 | TRBJ2-1 | TRBV18
CASSARGGEGPQHF | TGCGCCAGCAGCGCGAGAGGGGGAGAAGGGCCCCAGCATTTT | many | NA | TRBJ1-5 | TRBV5-1
CASSLGQPEQFF | TGCGCCAGCAGCTTGGGACAGCCTGAGCAGTTCTTC | few | NA | TRBJ2-1 | TRBV5-1
CASSRITDSYDYGYTF | TGTGCCAGCAGCCGGATTACAGACAGTTACGACTATGGCTACACCTTC | few | NA | TRBJ1-2 | TRBV7-9
CSATGSGQPQHF | TGCAGTGCGACAGGGTCCGGTCAGCCCCAGCATTTT | NA | TRBD1 | TRBJ1-5 | TRBV20-1
CASSQDRGPETQYF | TGTGCCAGCAGCCAGGACAGGGGGCCGGAGACCCAGTACTTC | NA | TRBD1 | TRBJ2-5 | TRBV14
CAISEPAVPGADTQYF | TGTGCCATCAGTGAGCCGGCAGTGCCGGGTGCGGATACGCAGTATTTT | few | NA | TRBJ2-3 | TRBV10-3
CASSLGQAGAATQYF | TGTGCCAGCAGCCTCGGGCAGGCAGGAGCGGCTACGCAGTATTTT | few | NA | TRBJ2-3 | TRBV4-2
CSVQTGVYEQYF | TGCAGCGTCCAGACAGGGGTCTACGAGCAGTACTTC | NA | TRBD1 | TRBJ2-7 | TRBV29-1
CASSWGSDTQYF | TGTGCCAGCAGTTGGGGCTCAGATACGCAGTATTTT | NA | NA | TRBJ2-3 | TRBV25-1
CASSYLAGQRQGDTQYF | TGTGCCAGCAGTTACTTAGCGGGACAGCGCCAAGGGGATACGCAGTATTTT | few | NA | TRBJ2-3 | TRBV6-2/TRBV6-3
CASRSEGGSTEAFF | TGTGCCAGCAGATCCGAGGGAGGTAGTACTGAAGCTTTCTTT | many | NA | TRBJ1-1 | TRBV6-1
CASSLELLSSGGNNEQFF | TGTGCCAGCAGCTTGGAGCTTCTCTCTAGCGGGGGCAACAATGAGCAGTTCTTC | NA | TRBD2 | TRBJ2-1 | TRBV11-2
CASSPTSGNYNEQFF | TGTGCCAGCTCACCAACTAGCGGGAACTACAATGAGCAGTTCTTC | NA | TRBD2 | TRBJ2-1 | TRBV18
CASSFAGVRVNEQFF | TGCGCCAGCAGCTTCGCCGGGGTTAGGGTCAATGAGCAGTTCTTC | few | NA | TRBJ2-1 | TRBV5-1
CASSGGASYEQYF | TGTGCCAGCAGTGGAGGGGCCAGCTACGAGCAGTACTTC | few | NA | TRBJ2-7 | TRBV28
CASSGGLSRQETQYF | TGTGCCAGCAGTGGGGGGCTCTCCAGGCAAGAGACCCAGTACTTC | NA | NA | TRBJ2-5 | TRBV2
CASSYTGTESYNEQFF | TGTGCCAGCAGCTATACCGGGACAGAGTCCTACAATGAGCAGTTCTTC | few | TRBD1 | TRBJ2-1 | TRBV7-6
CASSQGYRGGDSPLHF | TGTGCCAGCTCACAGGGGTACAGGGGCGGTGATTCACCCCTCCACTTT | NA | TRBD1 | TRBJ1-6 | TRBV18
CASSLGVPLGHEQFF | TGTGCCAGCAGCTTGGGGGTCCCCTTAGGGCATGAGCAGTTCTTC | few | NA | TRBJ2-1 | TRBV11-2
CSVERAQDTQYF | TGCAGCGTTGAAAGAGCGCAAGATACGCAGTATTTT | NA | NA | TRBJ2-3 | TRBV29-1